One sample yielded the 14 T cell receptor beta chains listed below, sequenced in a study of OX40 agonist ivuxolimab in advanced cancers. The repertoire was sequenced with immunoSEQ multiplex PCR; TCRdb's copy has only in-frame clones and lacks some. The sample includes around 92,000 clones, over 65% seen only once; the top ten take roughly 2.5%. Sequencing used CD4+ or CD8+ T cells sorted from blood, obtained in a trial of the OX40 agonist ivuxolimab. The receptor set was obtained from an adult with an advanced solid tumor such as melanoma, head and neck, liver or kidney cancer.

This clone has only a few counts. V usage is TRBV18 and J usage is TRBJ1-4; 7 bases match TRBD1. CDR1 is KGHSH and CDR2 is LQKENI in the germline V gene. The CDR3 has 14 residues. V was pared by 8 bases and J by 5 bases, with 8 bases of the junction left unmatched. This CDR3 reads CASTRQGSNEKLFF. The CDR3 DNA reads TGTGCCAGCACTAGACAGGGATCCAATGAAAAACTGTTTTTT.

In DNA form, the CDR3 reads TGTGCCAGCAGCTTACAGTGGGGGAGACAAGAGACCCAGTACTTC. Translated, it gives CASSLQWGRQETQYF. This chain joins TRBV7-2 and TRBJ2-5; D tentatively reads TRBD1 or TRBD2 (5 bases each). V lost 2 bases and J lost 2, with 12 bases in between. CDR1 SGHTA and CDR2 FQGNSA come from the germline V gene. CDR3 size: 15 residues.

The chain joins TRBV28 to TRBJ1-1; 8 nucleotides agree with TRBD1. Germline lookup yields CDR1 MDHEN and CDR2 SYDVKM. The CDR3 runs to 16 residues. Trimming at V came to 1 base and at J to 1 base, leaving 5 bases not matched to a gene. CDR3 bases: TGTGCCAGCAGTTTATCTCTCGGGACAGGGAACACTGAAGCTTTCTTT. Translation gives CASSLSLGTGNTEAFF. Filled out from reference TRBV28 and TRBJ1-1, the complete variable domain reads DVKVTQSSRYLVKRTGEKVFLECVQDMDHENMFWYRQDPGLGLRLIYFSYDVKMKEKGDIPEGYSVSREKKERFSLILESASTNQTSMYLCASSLSLGTGNTEAFFGQGTRLTVV.

The chain employs TRBV5-4 and TRBJ1-1; no clear D gene. This CDR3 comprises 13 residues. V lost 1 base to trimming and J lost 4 bases, with 8 bases between them. Germline V gives CDR1 SGHNT, CDR2 YYREEE (reference sequence). The CDR3 DNA sequence: TGTGCCAGCAGCTTGAAGGGCGGCACTGAAGCTTTCTTT. Its protein is CASSLKGGTEAFF.

In its sample, this clone was seen a few times. The chain recombines TRBV7-2 with TRBJ1-2; 8 bases align to TRBD1. V gave up 6 bases and J gave up 5 bases; unmatched junction bases: 11. The CDR3 is 15 amino acids. Per the germline V gene, CDR1 is SGHTA and CDR2 is FQGNSA. This CDR3 reads CASRYTGTGPYGYTF. DNA for the CDR3: TGTGCCAGCAGATACACCGGGACAGGACCTTATGGCTACACCTTC.

The chain links TRBV5-1 to TRBJ1-2, with 8 bases identical to TRBD1. Trimming removed 4 bases from V and 5 bases from J; junction bases left unmatched: 13. The CDR3 is made up of 16 amino acids. Germline CDR1 SGHRS, CDR2 YFSETQ. The CDR3 DNA follows: TGCGCCAGCAGCCCGGACGGACAGGGTGTTTTATATGGCTACACCTTC. It encodes CASSPDGQGVLYGYTF.

This chain links TRBV11-2 with TRBJ1-6, with TRBD1 identical over 7 bases. Germline CDR1 reads SGHAT; CDR2 reads FQNNGV. The CDR3 has 17 amino acids. V shed 1 base, J shed 4 bases, and the junction held 7 bases outside the gene matches. CDR3 amino acids: CASSLGGGLGYNSPLHF. Here the CDR3 DNA reads TGTGCCAGCAGCTTAGGAGGGGGCTTAGGTTATAATTCACCCCTCCACTTT.

Only one count was recorded for this clone. The rearrangement uses TRBV28 and TRBJ1-4; a possible D gene is TRBD1 (5 bases). V gave up 5 bases and J gave up 1 base, with 11 bases separating them. Germline CDR1 and CDR2: MDHEN and SYDVKM. The CDR3 is 15 residues long. The CDR3 DNA reads TGTGCCAGCAGTCTCAGGGTTCTAACTAATGAAAAACTGTTTTTT. Amino acid sequence: CASSLRVLTNEKLFF.

Only one count was recorded for this clone. J is TRBJ1-4 and V is TRBV7-2; D not certain. The V gene's germline CDR1 is SGHTA and CDR2 FQGNSA. V was shortened by 3 bases and J by 0 bases, with 5 bases between the two germline ends. CDR3 length equals 14 residues. The CDR3 region is CASSFKATNEKLFF. The CDR3 DNA reads as TGTGCCAGCAGCTTTAAAGCAACTAATGAAAAACTGTTTTTT.

About this clone: The sample holds other DNA sequences that translate to the same CDR3. This sequence joins TRBV5-1 and TRBJ2-5, with TRBD1 as a possible D gene (5 bases). Trimming stripped 5 bases from V and 0 bases from J, with 14 bases between. This CDR3 is built from 15 residues. The V gene's germline CDR1 is SGHRS and CDR2 YFSETQ. In DNA form, the CDR3 reads TGCGCCAGCAGGGTATCGGCAGGGAACCAAGAGACCCAGTACTTC. The encoded protein is CASRVSAGNQETQYF.

The genes are TRBV5-1 and TRBJ1-5, with D unresolved. Germline V gives CDR1 SGHRS, CDR2 YFSETQ. The CDR3 extends over 14 amino acids. V lost 0 bases, J lost 2 bases, and 6 bases lay in between. CDR3 DNA sequence: TGCGCCAGCAGCTTGGATGGGGGCAATCAGCCCCAGCATTTT. Protein sequence: CASSLDGGNQPQHF. Looking up the rest from reference TRBV5-1 and TRBJ1-5 gives the full variable domain: KAGVTQTPRYLIKTRGQQVTLSCSPISGHRSVSWYQQTPGQGLQFLFEYFSETQRNKGNFPGRFSGRQFSNSRSEMNVSTLELGDSALYLCASSLDGGNQPQHFGDGTRLSIL.

This clone was found a few times. This chain connects TRBV6-6 to TRBJ2-7, with 8 bases aligning to TRBD1. Germline values: CDR1 MNHNY, CDR2 SVGAGI (reference sequence). This CDR3 contains 16 residues. With 2 bases clipped from V and 6 bases from J, the junction kept 12 bases outside the gene matches. The CDR3 DNA reads as TGTGCCAGCAGTTACGGACAGGGCAACTCGGGTGGCGAGCAGTACTTC. Translation gives CASSYGQGNSGGEQYF.

This CDR3 reads CARGGTGELFF. The CDR3 nucleotides read TGTGCCAGAGGGGGGACCGGGGAGCTGTTTTTT. V usage is TRBV14 and J usage is TRBJ2-2; D might be TRBD1 or TRBD2, each matching 6 bases. Looked up from germline, CDR1 is SGHDN and CDR2 is FVKESK. V was pared by 9 bases and J by 5 bases, with 7 bases between. This CDR3 contains 11 residues.

V and J are TRBV27 and TRBJ1-5, with 8 bases fitting TRBD1. The CDR3 loop spans 17 amino acids. The trim removed 5 bases at V and 0 bases at J, leaving 9 bases unmatched. Germline V gene data show CDR1 as MNHEY and CDR2 as SMNVEV (reference sequence). The CDR3 spells CASSATGAAYSNQPQHF. The CDR3 DNA is TGTGCCAGCAGTGCGACAGGGGCCGCCTATAGCAATCAGCCCCAGCATTTT.